One T cell receptor beta chain is described in this entry. This sample was taken from a study of monozygotic twins with inflammatory bowel disease. Per individual sample, eight separate reactions were used to make cDNA. For each CDR3 protein, TCRdb gives one entry from its re-call of the 5' RACE reads, without DNA. This sample's clone table lists 310,000 or so distinct CDR3 sequences. Germline CDR1 and CDR2: MNHEY and SMNVEV (reference sequence). This CDR3 spans 15 amino acids. Source material: blood. The TCR was taken from a human donor with ulcerative colitis or Crohn's disease, or a healthy co-twin of an affected twin (not recorded which). The chain employs TRBV27 and TRBJ2-1; TCRdb lists TRBD2, though no DNA is available to test this call. Here the CDR3 reads CASSLRGLDGEEQFF.